This entry features one T cell receptor beta chain sequence. Its target is unknown. Amplification used 60 Vbeta primers and 13 Jbeta primers. Source study methods: A follow-up analysis tallied about 80 million unique TCR beta chains, about 11 million shared. This table comes from immunoSEQ multiplex PCR, and its TCRdb copy is limited to in-frame clones, with some not included. Clonal size and the V and J genes are those of that table, whereas D and trimming came from the DNA. The data hold about 120,000 clones, with about 9.4% observed a single time. The CDR3 sequence is 14 residues long. With 1 base removed from V and 10 bases from J, the gap between germline ends came to 19 bases. The germline CDR1 and CDR2 sequences are GTSNPN and SVGIG (reference sequence). The data are from a study of cytomegalovirus exposure and HLA in healthy donors. General observations from the study: While the bulk of TCR sequences proved rare, some public TCRs turned up in many donors.

The chain employs TRBV30 and TRBJ1-2; D is perhaps TRBD1 (6 bases). Sequencing input: PBMCs. The TCR was taken from a woman in her forties in good health and CMV-seropositive. This CDR3 is CAWSATGQRVPYTF. The CDR3 coding sequence is TGTGCCTGGAGTGCCACCGGACAGCGAGTCCCCTACACCTTC. The complete variable domain, with remaining parts taken from reference TRBV30 and TRBJ1-2, reads SQTIHQWPATLVQPVGSPLSLECTVEGTSNPNLYWYRQAAGRGLQLLFYSVGIGQISSEVPQNLSASRPQDRQFILSSKKLLLSDSGFYLCAWSATGQRVPYTFGSGTRLTVV.